These 9 T cell receptor beta chains share one sample of origin, sequenced in a study of T cell repertoires in cytomegalovirus infection. Which antigens these TCRs recognize remains unknown. TCRdb processed the reads anew with MiXCR; each CDR3 protein has one entry. Of around 710,000 distinct CDR3 sequences in the sample, almost 30% are singletons; the top ten hold over 10%. The sample consisted of cultured CD8+ T cells from PBMCs, taken from culture after CMV antigen stimulation. The receptors were gathered from a human donor in good health (CMV status not recorded). Some clones in this sample may be carry-over from other donors' samples.

This clonotype was seen more than once but under ten times. This rearrangement joins TRBV2 to TRBJ2-1; 8 bases align to TRBD1. Unmatched junction bases numbered 7, after V lost 3 bases and J lost 6 bases. The CDR3 has 15 residues. Germline-derived CDR1 and CDR2 are SNHLY and FYNNEI. The chain's CDR3 is CASSDIEDRGNEQFF. The CDR3 DNA reads TGTGCCAGCAGTGATATTGAAGACAGGGGCAATGAGCAGTTCTTC.

This clonotype was seen a few times. The CDR3 is CASSLPGSSYEQYF. The CDR3 DNA follows: TGTGCCAGCAGCTTACCCGGGAGCTCCTACGAGCAGTACTTC. The chain couples TRBV7-4 to TRBJ2-7, with a possible D match to TRBD2 (6 bases). Trimming took 2 bases from V and 0 from J, leaving 8 bases between them. CDR1 is SGHVT and CDR2 is SQSDAQ in the germline V gene. The CDR3 is 14 amino acids.

This clonotype has only a few counts. At one end, the junction sequence differs from germline, possibly due to a read error. V gene TRBV4-1 combines with J gene TRBJ1-6, with 8 bases fitting TRBD1. There are 16 residues in the CDR3. The germline V gene has CDR1 MGHRA and CDR2 YSYEKL. CDR3 in amino acids: CASSQTWQGANSPLHF. The CDR3 bases are TGTGCCAGCAGCCAAACTTGGCAGGGGGCTAATTCACCCCTCCACTTT.

This clonotype has a handful of counts. A much more abundant neighbour one base away suggests this may be a read error. This CDR3 reads CASSLEKYTEAFF. DNA of the CDR3: TGTGCCAGCAGCTTAGAGAAGTACACTGAAGCTTTCTTT. This chain links TRBV7-9 with TRBJ1-1; D is undetermined. Germline V gene data show CDR1 as SEHNR and CDR2 as FQNEAQ (reference sequence). V dropped 1 base and J dropped 3 bases, with 6 bases sitting between them. The CDR3 sequence is 13 residues long.

The rearrangement links TRBV7-4 to TRBJ1-2; D is ambiguous. This CDR3 has 16 residues. Germline V CDR1 and CDR2: SGHVT, SQSDAQ. Trimming took 4 bases from V and 4 from J, leaving 19 bases between them. DNA of the CDR3: TGTGCCAGCAGCTCTCCACTAGTGGCCTCGATCTATGGCTACACCTTC. It encodes CASSSPLVASIYGYTF.

V gene TRBV6-5 combines with J gene TRBJ2-6, with unresolved D. The CDR3 spans 19 residues. Trimming removed 4 bases at V and 0 bases at J, with 19 bases between. Germline loops: CDR1 MNHEY, CDR2 SVGAGI. The DNA for the CDR3 is TGTGCCAGCAGTTCTGCCAAAACATCCTTCCTCTCTGGGGCCAACGTCCTGACTTTC. Translated, it gives CASSSAKTSFLSGANVLTF.

This clonotype was counted between two and nine times. V is TRBV7-9 and J is TRBJ1-2; D not certain. The CDR3 is made up of 12 amino acids. The ends were cut back, 0 bases at V and 7 bases at J, with 6 bases in the middle. Germline V gives CDR1 SEHNR, CDR2 FQNEAQ (reference sequence). This CDR3 reads CASSLARSGYTF. The CDR3 nucleotides are TGTGCCAGCAGCTTAGCAAGGAGTGGCTACACCTTC. Complete variable domain (other parts from reference TRBV7-9 and TRBJ1-2): DTGVSQNPRHKITKRGQNVTFRCDPISEHNRLYWYRQTLGQGPEFLTYFQNEAQLEKSRLLSDRFSAERPKGSFSTLEIQRTEQGDSAMYLCASSLARSGYTFGSGTRLTVV.

This clonotype was detected many times. The rearrangement links TRBV29-1 to TRBJ2-1; the D call may be TRBD1 or TRBD2 (5 bases each). V was shortened by 4 bases and J by 0 bases, with 7 bases between the two germline ends. Per germline, CDR1 SQVTM and CDR2 ANQGSEA. The CDR3 consists of 13 residues. Written as DNA, the CDR3 is TGCAGCGTTGTCGGGGCCTCCTACAATGAGCAGTTCTTC. It specifies CSVVGASYNEQFF.

This chain uses TRBV7-6 with TRBJ1-2, with 8 bases matching TRBD1. CDR3 length equals 15 residues. Germline trimming cut 5 bases from V and 2 bases from J; bases unmatched to any gene: 7. Germline CDR1 and CDR2: SGHVS and FNYEAQ. The DNA for the CDR3 is TGTGCCAGCAGCCCTGACAGGGGCCAAAACTATGGCTACACCTTC. Protein: CASSPDRGQNYGYTF.